This record concerns one T cell receptor beta chain sequence. Its antigen is currently unknown. The data were obtained in a study of T cell clones after liver transplantation. Study-level background: Samples came from ITN030ST, which attempted immunosuppression withdrawal within 2 years of liver transplantation. TCRbeta sequencing after a pre-transplant mixed lymphocyte reaction identified graft-donor-reactive clones, later tracked in post-transplant blood. Whole-study results and caveats: Graft donor-reactive T cells may have migrated into the graft rather than being deleted. These preliminary findings come from unstandardized post-transplant sampling times.

Only in-frame clones appear in the TCRdb table, and some are missing; sequencing was by immunoSEQ multiplex PCR. Of under 55,000 clones listed, 70% to 90% are singletons. The CDR3 runs 13 residues. Germline CDR1 reads SEHNR; CDR2 reads FQNEAQ (reference sequence). V lost 6 bases and J lost 0, with 8 bases in between. The chain recombines TRBV7-9 with TRBJ1-1, with no clear D. The sequence derives from a human patient who received a liver transplant. A subset of T cells may come from the graft donor. The sequenced sample was CD4+ T cells from blood, obtained 24 months after liver transplant. DNA for the CDR3: TGTGCCAGCAGTATGCGGATGAACACTGAAGCTTTCTTT. This translates into CASSMRMNTEAFF. The variable domain in full, completed from reference TRBV7-9 and TRBJ1-1, reads DTGVSQNPRHKITKRGQNVTFRCDPISEHNRLYWYRQTLGQGPEFLTYFQNEAQLEKSRLLSDRFSAERPKGSFSTLEIQRTEQGDSAMYLCASSMRMNTEAFFGQGTRLTVV.